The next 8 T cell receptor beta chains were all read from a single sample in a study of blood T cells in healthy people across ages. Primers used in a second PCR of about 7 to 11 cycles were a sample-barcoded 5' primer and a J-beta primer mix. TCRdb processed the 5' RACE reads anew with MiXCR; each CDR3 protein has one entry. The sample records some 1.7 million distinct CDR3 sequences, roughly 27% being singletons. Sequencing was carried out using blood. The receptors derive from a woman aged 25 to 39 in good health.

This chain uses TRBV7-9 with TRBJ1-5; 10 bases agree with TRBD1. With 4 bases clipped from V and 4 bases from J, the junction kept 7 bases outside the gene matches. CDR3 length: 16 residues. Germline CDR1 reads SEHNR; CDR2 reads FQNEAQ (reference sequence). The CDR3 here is CASSSSTGGGNQPQHF. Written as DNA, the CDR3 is TGTGCCAGCAGCTCGTCGACAGGGGGCGGGAATCAGCCCCAGCATTTT. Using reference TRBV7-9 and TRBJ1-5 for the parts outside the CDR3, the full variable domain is DTGVSQNPRHKITKRGQNVTFRCDPISEHNRLYWYRQTLGQGPEFLTYFQNEAQLEKSRLLSDRFSAERPKGSFSTLEIQRTEQGDSAMYLCASSSSTGGGNQPQHFGDGTRLSIL.

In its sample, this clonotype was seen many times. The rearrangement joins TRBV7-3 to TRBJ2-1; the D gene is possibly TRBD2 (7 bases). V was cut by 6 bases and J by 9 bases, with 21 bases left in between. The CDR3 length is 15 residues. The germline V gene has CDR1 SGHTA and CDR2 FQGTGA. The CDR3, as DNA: TGTGCCAGCAGGCCCTCCGGGGGGCCTAACAGTGAGCAGTTCTTC. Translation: CASRPSGGPNSEQFF.

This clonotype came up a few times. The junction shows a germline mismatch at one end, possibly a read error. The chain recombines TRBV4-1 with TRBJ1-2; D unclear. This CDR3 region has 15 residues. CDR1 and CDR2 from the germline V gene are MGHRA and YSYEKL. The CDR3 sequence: CDSSQADRASYGYTF. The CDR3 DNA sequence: TGCGACAGCAGCCAAGCAGACCGCGCCTCCTATGGCTACACCTTC.

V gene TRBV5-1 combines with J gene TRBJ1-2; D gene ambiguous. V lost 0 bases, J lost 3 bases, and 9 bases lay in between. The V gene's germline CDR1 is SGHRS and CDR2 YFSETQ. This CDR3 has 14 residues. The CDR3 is CASSLETAYYGYTF. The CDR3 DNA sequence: TGCGCCAGCAGCTTGGAAACGGCCTACTATGGCTACACCTTC.

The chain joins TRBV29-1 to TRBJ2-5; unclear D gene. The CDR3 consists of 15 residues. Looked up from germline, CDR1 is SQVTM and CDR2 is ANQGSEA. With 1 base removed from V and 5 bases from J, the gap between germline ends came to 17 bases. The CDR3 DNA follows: TGCAGCGTTGAAGGGCCGAGCCGAGGATCGGAGACCCAGTACTTC. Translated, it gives CSVEGPSRGSETQYF.

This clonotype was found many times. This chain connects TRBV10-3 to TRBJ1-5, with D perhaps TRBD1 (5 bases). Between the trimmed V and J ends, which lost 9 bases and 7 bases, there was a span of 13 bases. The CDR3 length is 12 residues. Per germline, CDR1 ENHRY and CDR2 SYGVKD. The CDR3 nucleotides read TGTGCCATTGGGGACCGGGGACAGCCCCAGCATTTT. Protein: CAIGDRGQPQHF.

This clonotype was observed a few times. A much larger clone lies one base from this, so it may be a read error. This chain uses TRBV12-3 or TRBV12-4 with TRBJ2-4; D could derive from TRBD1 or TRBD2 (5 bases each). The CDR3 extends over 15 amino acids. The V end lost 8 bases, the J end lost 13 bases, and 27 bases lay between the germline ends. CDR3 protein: CASRLMGTKYNEQYF. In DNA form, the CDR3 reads TGTGCCAGCCGCCTGATGGGGACGAAGTACAATGAGCAGTACTTC.

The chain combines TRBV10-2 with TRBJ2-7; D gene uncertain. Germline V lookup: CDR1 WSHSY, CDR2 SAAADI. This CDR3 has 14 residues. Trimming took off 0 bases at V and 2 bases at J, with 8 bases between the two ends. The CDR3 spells CASSESGGPYEQYF. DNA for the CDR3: TGCGCCAGCAGTGAGTCGGGCGGACCCTACGAGCAGTACTTC.